The rows below give T cell receptor beta chains drawn from one sample of a study of blood T cell repertoires in COVID-19. Profiling relied on immunoSEQ multiplex PCR, and the TCRdb table lists in-frame clones only, not all of them. The sample has more than 85,000 clones, 85% seen once; the top ten hold around 3.9%. Material for sequencing was peripheral blood. The receptors were sampled from a man aged 50-59 years with acute or convalescent COVID-19. CDR3s include the opening cysteine and the closing phenylalanine or tryptophan. A D gene is named only where the DNA matches it firmly. Size tells how often a clone was seen (once, few, many) or the class of an expanded clone, and some rows leave it out.

>NA|TRBV7-9|TRBJ1-1|TRBD1
CASSFKGAEAFF
TGTGCCAGCAGTTTCAAGGGGGCCGAAGCTTTCTTT
>NA|TRBV18|TRBJ2-1|TRBD1
CASSAMTGFSYNEQFF
TGTGCCAGCTCAGCGATGACAGGGTTCTCCTACAATGAGCAGTTCTTC
>NA|TRBV5-1|TRBJ2-3|TRBD2
CASSRGLAPGAADTQYF
TGCGCCAGCAGCAGGGGACTAGCCCCAGGGGCGGCAGATACGCAGTATTTT
>NA|TRBV11-2|TRBJ2-1|NA
CASSLDRGMYNEQFF
TGTGCCAGCAGCTTAGATCGGGGTATGTACAATGAGCAGTTCTTC
>NA|TRBV6-6|TRBJ2-7|NA
CASSYWGTNYEQYF
TGTGCCAGCAGTTACTGGGGCACCAACTACGAGCAGTACTTC
>NA|TRBV24-1|TRBJ1-2|NA
CATSDQDRVYGYTF
TGTGCCACCAGTGATCAGGACAGAGTCTATGGCTACACCTTC
>few|TRBV3-1/TRBV3-2|TRBJ1-5|NA
CASSQGGGYNQPQHF
TGTGCCAGCAGCCAAGGTGGCGGATACAATCAGCCCCAGCATTTT
>NA|TRBV6-5|TRBJ1-2|NA
CAIREPNYGYTF
TGTGCCATACGGGAACCGAACTATGGCTACACCTTC
>NA|TRBV5-4|TRBJ2-2|TRBD2
CASSFSGRATGELFF
TGTGCCAGCAGCTTTAGCGGGAGGGCCACCGGGGAGCTGTTTTTT
>NA|TRBV27|TRBJ1-1|TRBD1
CASSNRDRGLYTEAFF
TGTGCCAGCAGCAACCGGGACAGGGGGCTGTACACTGAAGCTTTCTTT
>NA|TRBV7-3|TRBJ1-1|TRBD1
CASTTPGTVYVEAFF
TGTGCCAGCACCACACCCGGGACAGTTTATGTTGAAGCTTTCTTT
>NA|TRBV2|TRBJ1-3|NA
CASSESFSGNTIYF
TGTGCCAGCAGTGAGTCGTTCTCTGGAAACACCATATATTTT
>NA|TRBV7-9|TRBJ2-1|TRBD2
CASSFPSGGANYNEQFF
TGTGCCAGCAGCTTCCCTAGCGGGGGGGCTAACTACAATGAGCAGTTCTTC
>once|TRBV30|TRBJ2-2|NA
CAWSVLGGTGELFF
TGTGCCTGGAGTGTACTGGGAGGTACCGGGGAGCTGTTTTTT
>NA|TRBV10-3|TRBJ2-7|TRBD2
CAINSGGYEQYF
TGTGCCATCAACAGCGGGGGCTACGAGCAGTACTTC
>NA|TRBV12-5|TRBJ1-5|TRBD1
CASGLVDDRGNQPQHF
TGTGCTAGTGGTTTGGTGGACGACAGGGGCAATCAGCCCCAGCATTTT
>NA|TRBV6-5|TRBJ1-5|NA
CASSLGQYSNQPQHF
TGTGCCAGCAGCCTGGGCCAGTATAGCAATCAGCCCCAGCATTTT
>few|TRBV6-1|TRBJ1-1|TRBD1
CASSEVGTGINTEAFF
TGTGCCAGCAGTGAAGTCGGGACAGGGATTAACACTGAAGCTTTCTTT
>NA|TRBV7-9|TRBJ2-4|TRBD2
CASSSVGLQNIQYF
TGTGCCAGCAGCTCTGTGGGACTACAAAACATTCAGTACTTC
>few|TRBV2|TRBJ2-7|TRBD1
CASRGDSYEQYF
TGTGCCAGCAGGGGGGACAGCTACGAGCAGTACTTC
>NA|TRBV12-3/TRBV12-4|TRBJ2-5|NA
CASKRTVQETQYF
TGTGCCAGCAAAAGGACTGTCCAAGAGACCCAGTACTTC
>NA|TRBV3-1/TRBV3-2|TRBJ2-3|NA
CASSQDLPSRADTQYF
TGTGCCAGCAGCCAAGATTTGCCTAGCCGCGCTGATACGCAGTATTTT